The 3 T cell receptor beta chains below come from one sample, sequenced in a study of blood T cell repertoires in COVID-19. Clones were read by immunoSEQ multiplex PCR, and TCRdb kept only the in-frame ones, dropping some. Here the sample spans roughly 40,000 clones, 85% being singletons. Material for sequencing was peripheral blood. These receptor sequences come from a human donor in a cohort sampled during active COVID-19.

This clone was found once. The chain combines TRBV5-1 with TRBJ2-7; TRBD1 aligns across 9 bases. CDR3 length equals 16 residues. The V and J ends lost 5 bases and 1 base, in that order; junction bases with no gene match: 10. Per germline, CDR1 SGHRS and CDR2 YFSETQ. CDR3 amino acids: CASRYATGGRSYEQYF. For the CDR3, the DNA is TGCGCCAGCAGGTATGCTACAGGGGGCCGATCCTACGAGCAGTACTTC.

The rearrangement uses TRBV19 and TRBJ1-3; D gene ambiguous. The germline CDR1 and CDR2 sequences are LNHDA and SQIVND (reference sequence). The CDR3 covers 14 residues. V lost 4 bases and J lost 0, with 7 bases in between. In nucleotides, the CDR3 is TGTGCCAGTAGTACGGGTTACTCTGGAAACACCATATATTTT. As protein: CASSTGYSGNTIYF.

This clone has only one observation. This rearrangement joins TRBV11-2 to TRBJ1-5; the D is unclear. V was trimmed by 5 bases and J by 3 bases, leaving 14 bases between them. Germline V gene data show CDR1 as SGHAT and CDR2 as FQNNGV. CDR3 length: 15 amino acids. As DNA, the CDR3 is TGTGCCAGCAGCCCCAGCGACGGCTCCAATCAGCCCCAGCATTTT. It encodes CASSPSDGSNQPQHF.